A selection of T cell receptor beta chains follows, all from one sample in a study of patients and donors after allogeneic stem cell transplantation. TCRdb fed the RT-PCR reads into MiXCR, producing one record per CDR3 protein. The sample consists of roughly 960,000 distinct CDR3 sequences, over 15% of them appearing once. Sequenced input: blood, either unsorted or a sorted T cell fraction (not recorded which). The source is a human donor who was either an allogeneic HSCT recipient or a stem cell or donor lymphocyte infusion donor (not recorded which). It is not recorded whose cells these are; they may come from a transplant donor. Each CDR3 is given with its conserved first and last residue. Each record gives: D gene, clone size, J gene, V gene, CDR3 DNA, CDR3 protein. D genes are given only for firm matches. Only part of the rows carry a size: once, few, many, or a class if the clone is expanded.

>TRBD2|once|TRBJ2-7|TRBV4-3
TGCGCCAGCAGCCAGAGAGCGGGGGGATACGAGCAGTACTTC
CASSQRAGGYEQYF
>NA|few|TRBJ1-5|TRBV6-5
TGTGCCAGCAGTTACTCAGCGGAGGGCAATCAGCCCCAGCATTTT
CASSYSAEGNQPQHF
>NA|NA|TRBJ2-7|TRBV4-3
TGCGCCAGCAGCCAAGATGGCCGGGGGCGCGAGCAGTACTTC
CASSQDGRGREQYF
>NA|NA|TRBJ2-1|TRBV4-1
TGCGCCAGCAGCCAACCTCCTACAGGGAGCTCCTACAATGAGCAGTTCTTC
CASSQPPTGSSYNEQFF
>TRBD1|NA|TRBJ1-6|TRBV30
TGTGCCTGGACCGTCCGGGACAGGGTAGGGTCACCCCTCCACTTT
CAWTVRDRVGSPLHF
>NA|few|TRBJ1-2|TRBV11-2
TGTGCCAGCAGCTTAGATGCGACAGCCTATGGCTACACCTTC
CASSLDATAYGYTF
>TRBD1|few|TRBJ2-5|TRBV28
TGTGCCAGCAGCTCCTCGGACAGGGGAGAGACCCAGTACTTC
CASSSSDRGETQYF
>NA|NA|TRBJ1-1|TRBV6-5
TGTGCCAGCAGTTTCACGGTTCCACCGGATGCTGAAGCTTTCTTT
CASSFTVPPDAEAFF
>NA|few|TRBJ1-5|TRBV12-3/TRBV12-4
TGTGCCAGCAGCCTCAAAGGCTTAGGTCAGCCCCAGCATTTT
CASSLKGLGQPQHF
>NA|few|TRBJ2-2|TRBV5-1
TGCGCCAGCAGCCCGGAGGGGGGGACCGGGGAGCTGTTTTTT
CASSPEGGTGELFF
>NA|many|TRBJ1-2|TRBV7-2
TGTGCCAGCAGCTCCCGGGACACCATCTATGGCTACACCTTC
CASSSRDTIYGYTF